The 18 T cell receptor beta chains below come from one sample, sequenced in a study of control samples from healthy donors and cancer patients. Assay used: immunoSEQ multiplex PCR; TCRdb lists only in-frame clones, some missing. The sample contains about 130,000 clones, approximately 84% of which appear only once. The sequenced material came from blood. These TCRs come from a man in his late teens or twenties in good health.

The V call is TRBV30, the J call TRBJ2-5; D gene ambiguous. Germline CDR1 is GTSNPN and CDR2 is SVGIG (reference sequence). Trimming took 2 bases from V and 1 from J, leaving 11 bases between them. This CDR3 spans 14 amino acids. CDR3 nucleotide sequence: TGTGCCTGGAGTCCCGGTGTATTCCAAGAGACCCAGTACTTC. It specifies CAWSPGVFQETQYF.

This chain uses TRBV5-1 with TRBJ2-5, with D hard to call. The V end lost 1 base, the J end lost 2 bases, and 3 bases lay between the germline ends. The germline gives CDR1 SGHRS, CDR2 YFSETQ. The CDR3 sequence is 12 residues long. The CDR3 DNA follows: TGCGCCAGCAGCTTGCATCAAGAGACCCAGTACTTC. It specifies CASSLHQETQYF. Complete variable domain (other parts from reference TRBV5-1 and TRBJ2-5): KAGVTQTPRYLIKTRGQQVTLSCSPISGHRSVSWYQQTPGQGLQFLFEYFSETQRNKGNFPGRFSGRQFSNSRSEMNVSTLELGDSALYLCASSLHQETQYFGPGTRLLVL.

CDR3 protein: CASSRLQTGNTIYF. In DNA form, the CDR3 reads TGTGCCAGCAGCCGACTACAGACTGGAAACACCATATATTTT. The chain has TRBV6-2 or TRBV6-3 and TRBJ1-3; D is undetermined. Germline CDR1 MNHEY, CDR2 SVGEGT. This CDR3 has 14 residues. V lost 6 bases and J lost 2, with 11 bases in between.

This chain joins TRBV6-2 or TRBV6-3 and TRBJ1-6; maybe TRBD1 (5 bases). Germline V gene lookup returns CDR1 MNHEY and CDR2 SVGEGT. The CDR3 is 13 amino acids. V was pared by 5 bases and J by 7 bases, with 9 bases between. CDR3 coding DNA: TGTGCCAGCAGTGACCGACAGAATTCACCCCTCCACTTT. Protein sequence: CASSDRQNSPLHF.

This chain links TRBV9 with TRBJ2-3; D uncertain. Trimming left V 3 bases short and J 0 bases short, with 8 bases between. There are 14 residues in the CDR3. Germline V gives CDR1 SGDLS, CDR2 YYNGEE. In DNA form, the CDR3 reads TGTGCCAGCAGCGCCTTAGAGAGCACAGATACGCAGTATTTT. It encodes CASSALESTDTQYF.

This clone turned up a few times. The CDR3 region has the DNA TGTGCCAGCACAAGAGGGACGGCGGTTTTCCAGCATTTT. Encoded protein: CASTRGTAVFQHF. The gene calls are TRBV6-6 and TRBJ1-5, with TRBD1 as a possible D gene (5 bases). Germline values: CDR1 MNHNY, CDR2 SVGAGI (reference sequence). CDR3 length equals 13 residues. V was clipped by 7 bases and J by 12 bases, with 19 bases between them.

The chain has TRBV15 and TRBJ2-1; a weak D match, TRBD2 (5 bases). The V end lost 0 bases, the J end lost 7 bases, and 16 bases lay between the germline ends. CDR1 and CDR2 from the germline V gene are LNHNV and YYDKDF (reference sequence). This CDR3 is 16 amino acids long. The CDR3 region is CATSRDQGGVRNEQFF. Here the CDR3 DNA reads TGTGCCACCAGCAGAGATCAAGGAGGAGTACGGAATGAGCAGTTCTTC. Together with reference TRBV15 and TRBJ2-1, the CDR3 gives the full variable domain: DAMVIQNPRYQVTQFGKPVTLSCSQTLNHNVMYWYQQKSSQAPKLLFHYYDKDFNNEADTPDNFQSRRPNTSFCFLDIRSPGLGDTAMYLCATSRDQGGVRNEQFFGPGTRLTVL.

The gene calls are TRBV29-1 and TRBJ2-2; D not certain. Germline lookup yields CDR1 SQVTM and CDR2 ANQGSEA. Trimming stripped 4 bases from V and 0 bases from J, with 9 bases between. The CDR3 contains 14 residues. This CDR3 reads CSVVEPTNTGELFF. The CDR3 DNA follows: TGCAGCGTTGTAGAACCAACGAACACCGGGGAGCTGTTTTTT.

The rearrangement joins TRBV30 to TRBJ2-1, with a tentative D call TRBD2 (5 bases). In germline, CDR1 is GTSNPN, CDR2 SVGIG (reference sequence). V gave up 4 bases and J gave up 0 bases, with 16 bases separating them. This CDR3 is 16 amino acids long. DNA of the CDR3: TGTGCCTGGAACCTCATGAGGGCGAGCTCCTACAATGAGCAGTTCTTC. The encoded protein is CAWNLMRASSYNEQFF.

The V call is TRBV10-1, the J call TRBJ2-7; D is uncertain. This CDR3 is 11 amino acids long. CDR1 is WNHNN, CDR2 SYGVQD, per germline (reference sequence). Trimming pared 2 bases from V and 5 bases from J, leaving 4 bases between. CDR3 region: CASSEGHEQYF. CDR3 DNA: TGCGCCAGCAGTGAGGGTCACGAGCAGTACTTC.

The V call is TRBV9, the J call TRBJ2-3; the D is unclear. Germline values: CDR1 SGDLS, CDR2 YYNGEE. This CDR3 is built from 12 residues. V lost 3 bases and J lost 4, with 6 bases in between. In nucleotides, the CDR3 is TGTGCCAGCAGCGGGAATGCAGATACGCAGTATTTT. It is translated as CASSGNADTQYF.

V usage is TRBV5-4 and J usage is TRBJ2-3, with D perhaps matching TRBD2 (6 bases). V gave up 2 bases and J gave up 4 bases, with 17 bases separating them. This CDR3 is built from 16 residues. Germline loops: CDR1 SGHNT, CDR2 YYREEE (reference sequence). Here the CDR3 reads CASSLRTGGTADTQYF. DNA of the CDR3: TGTGCCAGCAGCTTAAGGACTGGCGGGACGGCAGATACGCAGTATTTT.

As concerns this clone: This same CDR3 is encoded by further DNA sequences in the sample. The chain carries TRBV6-5 and TRBJ1-1, with D possibly matching TRBD1 (5 bases). Looked up from germline, CDR1 is MNHEY and CDR2 is SVGAGI. Trimming cost V 0 bases and J 3 bases, with 11 bases left between them. The CDR3 totals 15 residues. CDR3 nucleotide sequence: TGTGCCAGCAGTTACTCCCCAGGAGGGGACACTGAAGCTTTCTTT. Residues: CASSYSPGGDTEAFF.

This chain uses TRBV27 with TRBJ2-7; TRBD2 might be the D (6 bases). The CDR3 has 14 amino acids. Trimming left V 6 bases short and J 4 bases short, with 16 bases between. CDR1 and CDR2 (germline): MNHEY, SMNVEV (reference sequence). The CDR3 coding sequence is TGTGCCAGCAGGAACGCGGGGAGGTGGTACGAGCAGTACTTC. Its protein is CASRNAGRWYEQYF.

This chain joins TRBV4-2 and TRBJ2-7; unclear D gene. Germline-derived CDR1 and CDR2 are LGHNA and YNFKEQ. The CDR3 spans 16 residues. Trimming took 0 bases from V and 3 from J, leaving 15 bases between them. The DNA of the CDR3 is TGTGCCAGCAGCCAAGATAAGGCAGGCACCCTCTACGAGCAGTACTTC. Amino acids: CASSQDKAGTLYEQYF.

The CDR3 nucleotides read TGTGCCAGCAGCCTGACAGGGAGGGACAATGAGCAGTTCTTC. It codes for CASSLTGRDNEQFF. V usage is TRBV7-7 and J usage is TRBJ2-1; D tentatively fits TRBD1 or TRBD2 (7 bases each). The CDR3 is made up of 14 amino acids. CDR1 is SSHAT and CDR2 is FNYEAQ in the germline V gene (reference sequence). The V gene lost 5 bases and the J gene lost 5 bases, with 13 bases spanning the gap.

This chain joins TRBV4-2 and TRBJ2-7; 15 bases are a match to TRBD2. The CDR3 extends over 15 amino acids. CDR1 and CDR2 (germline): LGHNA, YNFKEQ. V shed 3 bases, J shed 5 bases, and the junction held 2 bases outside the gene matches. CDR3 in DNA: TGTGCCAGCAGCCAGGGACTAGCGGGAGGTCACGAGCAGTACTTC. Its translation: CASSQGLAGGHEQYF.

This chain connects TRBV18 to TRBJ2-7; D perhaps matches TRBD1 (5 bases). The CDR3 loop spans 13 amino acids. V lost 8 bases and J 3 bases, leaving 14 bases between the germline ends. CDR1 and CDR2 (germline): KGHSH, LQKENI. CDR3 in amino acids: CASVGAGNYEQYF. The CDR3 nucleotides read TGTGCCAGCGTAGGGGCAGGGAACTACGAGCAGTACTTC.